These 17 T cell receptor beta chains originate from one sample sequenced in a study of preoperative IRX-2 immunotherapy in early breast cancer. Sequencing used immunoSEQ multiplex PCR; TCRdb keeps in-frame clones, though not all of them. Here the sample spans over 60,000 clones, approximately 94% being singletons. Treatment noted: preoperative locoregional IRX-2 cytokine immunotherapy. The sample was gathered from a patient treated with IRX-2 immunotherapy. These receptors all stem from a human donor with breast cancer.

This clone is a singleton in its sample. The rearrangement uses TRBV7-9 and TRBJ2-3; D remains ambiguous. Germline V lookup: CDR1 SEHNR, CDR2 FQNEAQ (reference sequence). This CDR3 is built from 11 residues. Trimming cost V 2 bases and J 5 bases, with 2 bases left between them. In nucleotides, the CDR3 is TGTGCCAGCAGCTTACGAGATACGCAGTATTTT. This codes for CASSLRDTQYF.

This chain joins TRBV4-2 and TRBJ1-5, with D unresolved. V was pared by 4 bases and J by 6 bases, with 13 bases between. The CDR3 covers 14 residues. Germline lookup yields CDR1 LGHNA and CDR2 YNFKEQ. CDR3 in DNA: TGTGCCAGCAGCCCGCAGCCATTATCTCAGCCCCAGCATTTT. It translates to CASSPQPLSQPQHF.

The chain is built from TRBV20-1 and TRBJ1-2; D perhaps matches TRBD1 (5 bases). V dropped 5 bases and J dropped 11 bases, with 15 bases sitting between them. Looked up from germline, CDR1 is DFQATT and CDR2 is SNEGSKA (reference sequence). The CDR3 loop spans 11 amino acids. CDR3 nucleotide sequence: TGCAGTGCTTCCCCCATAGAGGGGTACACCTTC. Protein sequence: CSASPIEGYTF.

This chain joins TRBV4-1 and TRBJ2-1; possible D gene TRBD1, 6 bases. V lost 1 base to trimming and J lost 2 bases, with 18 bases between them. Germline assignment: CDR1 MGHRA and CDR2 YSYEKL. The CDR3 has 18 amino acids. This chain's CDR3 is CASSQVAPRTATYNEQFF. CDR3 DNA: TGCGCCAGCAGCCAAGTTGCCCCCCGGACAGCTACCTACAATGAGCAGTTCTTC.

The chain links TRBV11-2 to TRBJ2-7; D possibly corresponds to TRBD2 (6 bases). CDR1 SGHAT and CDR2 FQNNGV come from the germline V gene. Trimming removed 6 bases at V and 4 bases at J, with 19 bases between. The CDR3 has 15 residues. The CDR3, as DNA: TGTGCCAGCAGGGACCTAGGAGGGAGTGGGTACGAGCAGTACTTC. It is translated as CASRDLGGSGYEQYF.

The chain uses TRBV28 and TRBJ2-3, with 10 bases identical to TRBD2. CDR1 is MDHEN, CDR2 SYDVKM, per germline. The CDR3 spans 14 residues. Trimming removed 7 bases from V and 5 bases from J; junction bases left unmatched: 6. In DNA form, the CDR3 reads TGTGCCAGCACCCTAGCGGGGGCGGGAGATACGCAGTATTTT. This translates into CASTLAGAGDTQYF. Based on the CDR3 plus reference TRBV28 and TRBJ2-3, the full variable domain is DVKVTQSSRYLVKRTGEKVFLECVQDMDHENMFWYRQDPGLGLRLIYFSYDVKMKEKGDIPEGYSVSREKKERFSLILESASTNQTSMYLCASTLAGAGDTQYFGPGTRLTVL.

The CDR3 DNA sequence: TGTGCCAGCAGCAAAACAGGGGAGGTCACAGATACGCAGTATTTT. This sequence encodes CASSKTGEVTDTQYF. The chain combines TRBV7-3 with TRBJ2-3; perhaps TRBD1 as D (7 bases). The CDR3 is 15 amino acids. Germline V gene lookup returns CDR1 SGHTA and CDR2 FQGTGA. Trimming stripped 5 bases from V and 2 bases from J, with 14 bases between.

A single count supports this clone. The V and J genes are TRBV20-1 and TRBJ1-1; no definite D call. V lost 5 bases and J 6 bases, leaving 10 bases between the germline ends. Germline-derived CDR1 and CDR2 are DFQATT and SNEGSKA (reference sequence). The CDR3 is 11 residues long. This CDR3 reads CSAGMVAEAFF. The CDR3 nucleotides read TGCAGTGCTGGGATGGTCGCTGAAGCTTTCTTT.

The gene calls are TRBV14 and TRBJ2-7; a weak D match, TRBD2 (6 bases). Germline CDR1 SGHDN, CDR2 FVKESK. This CDR3 comprises 16 residues. Trimming took off 1 base at V and 12 bases at J, with 25 bases between the two ends. Here the CDR3 reads CASSQGARRDPYGWYF. The DNA for the CDR3 is TGTGCCAGCAGCCAAGGCGCGCGGCGGGACCCTTACGGGTGGTACTTC.

V usage is TRBV6-5 and J usage is TRBJ2-3; D is ambiguous. The CDR3 contains 13 residues. V gave up 4 bases and J gave up 2 bases, with 7 bases separating them. Germline CDR1 is MNHEY and CDR2 is SVGAGI. This chain's CDR3 is CASSLGYTDTQYF. The CDR3 DNA follows: TGTGCCAGCAGTTTAGGTTACACAGATACGCAGTATTTT.

V and J are TRBV5-1 and TRBJ1-4; 7 bases are a match to TRBD1. The CDR3 is 20 amino acids. Germline V lookup: CDR1 SGHRS, CDR2 YFSETQ. The ends lost 0 bases at V and 2 bases at J; junction bases unmatched: 16. This CDR3 is CASSLGSTMTGWGTNEKLFF. Written as DNA, the CDR3 is TGCGCCAGCAGCTTGGGCTCCACGATGACAGGGTGGGGGACTAATGAAAAACTGTTTTTT.

This chain connects TRBV11-2 to TRBJ1-2, with no clear D. V shed 5 bases and J shed 2 bases, with 15 bases lying between them. The CDR3 is 15 amino acids. Germline assignment: CDR1 SGHAT and CDR2 FQNNGV. The CDR3 DNA follows: TGTGCCAGCAGCCCGGACCTGGCTGGGAACTATGGCTACACCTTC. Protein product: CASSPDLAGNYGYTF.

The rearrangement uses TRBV12-5 and TRBJ2-2; D may match TRBD1 or TRBD2 (5 bases each). With 5 bases removed from V and 4 bases from J, the gap between germline ends came to 11 bases. Germline V gene lookup returns CDR1 LGHNT and CDR2 FRNRAP. This CDR3 is built from 14 residues. The CDR3 nucleotides are TGTGCTAGTGGTCCTGGGACCCTCACCGGGGAGCTGTTTTTT. It is translated as CASGPGTLTGELFF.

CDR3 bases: TGTGCCAGCATCTCACAGGGGAGCGGCACTGAAGCTTTCTTT. It yields the protein CASISQGSGTEAFF. The V gene is TRBV28, the J gene TRBJ1-1, with TRBD1 identical over 7 bases. The V segment lost 7 bases and the J segment 4 bases; nucleotides outside the gene matches: 9. Looked up from germline, CDR1 is MDHEN and CDR2 is SYDVKM. The CDR3 extends over 14 amino acids.

The chain is built from TRBV9 and TRBJ2-7, with TRBD2 matching 8 bases. The CDR3 consists of 16 residues. The ends lost 0 bases at V and 4 bases at J; junction bases unmatched: 9. Germline CDR1 and CDR2: SGDLS and YYNGEE. CDR3 coding DNA: TGTGCCAGCAGCGTAGGTTCGGGGGGGAGAATATACGAGCAGTACTTC. It specifies CASSVGSGGRIYEQYF.

Remarks on this clone: Other nucleotide sequences in the sample specify the same CDR3. The chain links TRBV9 to TRBJ1-3; maybe TRBD1 (6 bases). The germline V gene has CDR1 SGDLS and CDR2 YYNGEE. The CDR3 spans 14 residues. The V gene lost 2 bases and the J gene lost 2 bases, with 8 bases spanning the gap. As DNA, the CDR3 is TGTGCCAGCAGCGTCGAGGGGGCTGGAAACACCATATATTTT. Its protein product is CASSVEGAGNTIYF.

The CDR3 region has the DNA TGTGCCAGCAGCTCACAGGGGAGGTGGGGCAAAAACATTCAGTACTTC. It translates to CASSSQGRWGKNIQYF. V gene TRBV13 combines with J gene TRBJ2-4, with TRBD1 as a possible D gene (7 bases). Trimming stripped 4 bases from V and 3 bases from J, with 16 bases between. The germline CDR1 and CDR2 sequences are PRHDT and FYEKMQ (reference sequence). CDR3 length equals 16 residues.